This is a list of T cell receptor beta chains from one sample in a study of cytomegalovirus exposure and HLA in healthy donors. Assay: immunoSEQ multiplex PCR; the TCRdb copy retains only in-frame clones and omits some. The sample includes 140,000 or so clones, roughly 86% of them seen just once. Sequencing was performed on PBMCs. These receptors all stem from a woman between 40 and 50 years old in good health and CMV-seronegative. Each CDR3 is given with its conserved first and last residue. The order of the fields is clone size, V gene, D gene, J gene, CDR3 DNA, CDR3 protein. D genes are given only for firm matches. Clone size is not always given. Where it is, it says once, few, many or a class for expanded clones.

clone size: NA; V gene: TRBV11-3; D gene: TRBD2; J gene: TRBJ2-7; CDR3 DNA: TGTGCCAGCAGCTTAGCGGGGGGTCCGCTCCTCGAGCAGTACTTC; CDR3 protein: CASSLAGGPLLEQYF
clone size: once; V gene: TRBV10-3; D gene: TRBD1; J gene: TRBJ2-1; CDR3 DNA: TGTGCCATCAGCCTGGGACAGGGCAGCAATGAGCAGTTCTTC; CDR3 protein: CAISLGQGSNEQFF
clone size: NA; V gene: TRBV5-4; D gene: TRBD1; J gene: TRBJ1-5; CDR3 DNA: TGTGCCAGCAGTCGAGGAACAGGGGGTGATCAGCCCCAGCATTTT; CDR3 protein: CASSRGTGGDQPQHF
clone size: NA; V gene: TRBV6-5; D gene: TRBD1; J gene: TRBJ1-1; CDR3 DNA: TGTGCCAGCGTCCGGGACAGGGACACTGAAGCTTTCTTT; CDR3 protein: CASVRDRDTEAFF
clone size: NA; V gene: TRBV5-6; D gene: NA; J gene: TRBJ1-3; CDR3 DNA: TGTGCCAGCAGCCGCGGGGTAGCTGGAAACACCATATATTTT; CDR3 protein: CASSRGVAGNTIYF
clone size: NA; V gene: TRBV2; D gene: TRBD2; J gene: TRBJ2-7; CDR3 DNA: TGTGCCAGCAGTGTACGACTAGCCGCCTACGAGCAGTACTTC; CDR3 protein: CASSVRLAAYEQYF
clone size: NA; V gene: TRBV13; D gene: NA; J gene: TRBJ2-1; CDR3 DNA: TGTGCCAGCAGCCTCAGCGGATTGCAGTTCTTC; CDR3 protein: CASSLSGLQFF
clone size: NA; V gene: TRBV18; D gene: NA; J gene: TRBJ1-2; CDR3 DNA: TGTGCCAGCTCTCAGGGCTATGGCTACACCTTC; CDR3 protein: CASSQGYGYTF
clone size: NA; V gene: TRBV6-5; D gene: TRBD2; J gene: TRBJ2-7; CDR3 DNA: TGTGCCAGCAGTTACCTGGGGGGGAGCTCCTACGAGCAGTACTTC; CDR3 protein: CASSYLGGSSYEQYF
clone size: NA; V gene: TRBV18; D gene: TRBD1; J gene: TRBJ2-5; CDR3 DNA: TGTGCCAGCTCAACAGGGGACCAAGAGACCCAGTACTTC; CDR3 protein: CASSTGDQETQYF
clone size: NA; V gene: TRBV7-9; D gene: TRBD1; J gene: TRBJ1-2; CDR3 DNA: TGTGCCAGCAGCCGGGACAGGGTAGATGGCTACACCTTC; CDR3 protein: CASSRDRVDGYTF
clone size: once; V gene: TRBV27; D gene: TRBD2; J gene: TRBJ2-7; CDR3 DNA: TGTGCCAGCAGTGGGAGCGGGAGGGCCTACGAGCAGTACTTC; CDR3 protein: CASSGSGRAYEQYF
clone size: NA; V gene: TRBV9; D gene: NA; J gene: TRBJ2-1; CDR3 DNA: TGTGCCAGCAGCGTAGGGCCCTCCGCAGCGGCCTCCTACAATGAGCAGTTCTTC; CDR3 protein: CASSVGPSAAASYNEQFF
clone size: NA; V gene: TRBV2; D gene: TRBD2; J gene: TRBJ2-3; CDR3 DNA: TGTGCCAGCAGTGAACCTCCTTGGACTAGCGCAACAGATACGCAGTATTTT; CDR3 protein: CASSEPPWTSATDTQYF
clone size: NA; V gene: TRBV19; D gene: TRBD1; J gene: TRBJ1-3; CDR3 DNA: TGTGCCAGTAGTCCCGGGACAGCAGGAAACACCATATATTTT; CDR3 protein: CASSPGTAGNTIYF
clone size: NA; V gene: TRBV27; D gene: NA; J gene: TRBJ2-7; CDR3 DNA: TGTGCCAGCAGTTCGTCGGTCGGGGTCACCCTATTCTACGAGCAGTACTTC; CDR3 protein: CASSSSVGVTLFYEQYF
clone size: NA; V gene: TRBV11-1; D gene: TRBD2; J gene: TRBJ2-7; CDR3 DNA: TGTGCCAGCAGGTTTAGCGGGGGACGTACCTACGAGCAGTACTTC; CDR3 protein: CASRFSGGRTYEQYF
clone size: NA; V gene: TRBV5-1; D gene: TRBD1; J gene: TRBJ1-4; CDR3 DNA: TGCGCCAGCAGCCTGGACAGGGCAGAGGAAAAACTGTTTTTT; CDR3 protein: CASSLDRAEEKLFF
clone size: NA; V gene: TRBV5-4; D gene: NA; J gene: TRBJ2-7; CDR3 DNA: TGTGCCAGCAGCTTGGCCAACAGGATGGGGGAGCAGTACTTC; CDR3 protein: CASSLANRMGEQYF
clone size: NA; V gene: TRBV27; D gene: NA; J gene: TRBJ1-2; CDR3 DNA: TGTGCCAGCGGAAGCGGTAACTATGGCTACACCTTC; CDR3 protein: CASGSGNYGYTF
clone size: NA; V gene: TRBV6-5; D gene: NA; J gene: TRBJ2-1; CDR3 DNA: TGTGCCAGCAGACCCCCCGGGGTCCTCGAGCAGTTCTTC; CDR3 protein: CASRPPGVLEQFF
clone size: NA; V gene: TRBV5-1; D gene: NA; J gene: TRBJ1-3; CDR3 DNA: TGCGCCAGCAGCCGGGCGGGGTCAGATCAAGTCTCTGGAAACACCATATATTTT; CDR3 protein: CASSRAGSDQVSGNTIYF
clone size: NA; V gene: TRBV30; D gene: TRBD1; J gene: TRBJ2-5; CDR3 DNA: TGTGCCTGGAGTGTTACTCCAGGGGGCGCGGAGACCCAGTACTTC; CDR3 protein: CAWSVTPGGAETQYF
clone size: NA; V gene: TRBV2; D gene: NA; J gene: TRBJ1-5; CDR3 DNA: TGTGCCAGCAGCGCGCTCGGTCAGGGTGGCAATCAGCCCCAGCATTTT; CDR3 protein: CASSALGQGGNQPQHF
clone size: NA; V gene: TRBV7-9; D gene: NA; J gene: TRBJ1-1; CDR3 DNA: TGTGCCAGCAGCTTAGTTACAGCTAACACTGAAGCTTTCTTT; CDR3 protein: CASSLVTANTEAFF
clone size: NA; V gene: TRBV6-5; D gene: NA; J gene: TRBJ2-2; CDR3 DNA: TGTGCCAGCAGTTATAGTAACAGGGTGACCGGGGAGCTGTTTTTT; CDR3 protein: CASSYSNRVTGELFF
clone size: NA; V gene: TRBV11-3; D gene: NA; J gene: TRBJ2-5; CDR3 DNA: TGTGCCAGCAGCTTCCTAGCGAACCAAGAGACCCAGTACTTC; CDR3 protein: CASSFLANQETQYF
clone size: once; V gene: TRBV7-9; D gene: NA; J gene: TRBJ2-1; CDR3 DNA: TGTGCCAGCAGCGCCCCCGGCCGCGGCAATGAGCAGTTCTTC; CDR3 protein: CASSAPGRGNEQFF
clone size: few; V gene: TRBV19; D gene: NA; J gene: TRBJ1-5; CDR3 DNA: TGTGCCAGTGGGGGCATTAGCAATCAGCCCCAGCATTTT; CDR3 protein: CASGGISNQPQHF
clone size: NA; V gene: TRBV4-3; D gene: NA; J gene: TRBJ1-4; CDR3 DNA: TGCGCCAGCAGCCAGAACAGGGCAGGAAAACTGTTTTTT; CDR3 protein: CASSQNRAGKLFF
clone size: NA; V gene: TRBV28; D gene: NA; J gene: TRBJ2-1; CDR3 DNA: TGTGCCAGCAGCTGGAGATCGGGTAATGAGCAGTTCTTC; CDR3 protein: CASSWRSGNEQFF
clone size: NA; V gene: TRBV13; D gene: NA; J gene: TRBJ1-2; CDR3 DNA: TGTGCCAGCACCCACCGCCCGGACAATGGCTACACCTTC; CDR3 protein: CASTHRPDNGYTF
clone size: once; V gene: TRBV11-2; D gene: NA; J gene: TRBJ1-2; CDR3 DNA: TGTGCCAGCAGCTTAAATCGTCGGGGAGGCGATGGCTACACCTTC; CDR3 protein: CASSLNRRGGDGYTF
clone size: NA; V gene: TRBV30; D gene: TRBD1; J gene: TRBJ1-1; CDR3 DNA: TGTGCCTGGAGTAAGAGGGACAGATACACTGAAGCTTTCTTT; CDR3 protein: CAWSKRDRYTEAFF
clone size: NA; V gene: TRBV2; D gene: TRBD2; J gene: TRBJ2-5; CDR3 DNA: TGTGCCAGCAGGGGCACTAGCGGGCGAGGGACCCAGTACTTC; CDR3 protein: CASRGTSGRGTQYF
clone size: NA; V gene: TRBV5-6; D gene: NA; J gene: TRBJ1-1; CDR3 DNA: TGTGCCAGCAGAGTCCGGGACATCCAGAACACTGAAGCTTTCTTT; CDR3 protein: CASRVRDIQNTEAFF
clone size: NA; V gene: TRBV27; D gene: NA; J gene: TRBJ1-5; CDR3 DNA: TGTGCCAGCAGTCTAACGAGGAATCAGCCCCAGCATTTT; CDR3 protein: CASSLTRNQPQHF